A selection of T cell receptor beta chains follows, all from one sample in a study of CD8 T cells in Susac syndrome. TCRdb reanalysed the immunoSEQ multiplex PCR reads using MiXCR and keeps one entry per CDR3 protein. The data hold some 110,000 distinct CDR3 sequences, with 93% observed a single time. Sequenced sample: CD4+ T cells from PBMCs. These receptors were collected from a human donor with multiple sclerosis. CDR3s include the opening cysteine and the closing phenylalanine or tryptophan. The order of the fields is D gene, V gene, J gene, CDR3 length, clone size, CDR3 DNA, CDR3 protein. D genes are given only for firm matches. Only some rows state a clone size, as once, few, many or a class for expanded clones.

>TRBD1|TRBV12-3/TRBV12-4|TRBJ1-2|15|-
TGTGCCAGCAGTAGCCAACAGGGGGCTAACTATGGCTACACCTTC
CASSSQQGANYGYTF
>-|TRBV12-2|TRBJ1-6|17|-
TGTGCAAGTCGCTTAGGCAGGGAGGCGATCTATAATTCACCCCTCCACTTT
CASRLGREAIYNSPLHF
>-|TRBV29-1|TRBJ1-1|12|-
TGCAGCGTTATGCGGATGAACACTGAAGCTTTCTTT
CSVMRMNTEAFF
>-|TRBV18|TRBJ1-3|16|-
TGTGCCAGCTCGCCGTGGGTCGAGGGCTCTGGAAACACCATATATTTT
CASSPWVEGSGNTIYF
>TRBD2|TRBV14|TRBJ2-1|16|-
TGTGCCAGCAGCCACTTGGGACTAGCTGGGGGCAATGAGCAGTTCTTC
CASSHLGLAGGNEQFF
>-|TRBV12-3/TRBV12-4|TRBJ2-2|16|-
TGTGCCAGCAGTCCTAGGTTGTTCCAGAACACCGGGGAGCTGTTTTTT
CASSPRLFQNTGELFF
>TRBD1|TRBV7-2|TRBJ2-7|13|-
TGTGCCAGCAGTGGACAGGGATCGAACGAGCAGTACTTC
CASSGQGSNEQYF
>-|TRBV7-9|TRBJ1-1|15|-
TGTGCCAGCAGCCTAAAGACCCAAGAGAACACTGAAGCTTTCTTT
CASSLKTQENTEAFF
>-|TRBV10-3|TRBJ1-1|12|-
TGTGCCATCAGTGAGCGGGACACTGAAGCTTTCTTT
CAISERDTEAFF
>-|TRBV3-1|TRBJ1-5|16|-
TGTGCCAGCAGCCAAGATAACGTAACTCCGAGACCGGCCCAGCATTTT
CASSQDNVTPRPAQHF
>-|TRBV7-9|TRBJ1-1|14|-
TGTGCCAGCAGCCTGAATACGCTCGGCCCTGAAGCTTTCTTT
CASSLNTLGPEAFF
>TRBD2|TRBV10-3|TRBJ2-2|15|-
TGTGCCATCACGTCCAGCGGGGGACGTTCCGGGGAGCTGTTTTTT
CAITSSGGRSGELFF
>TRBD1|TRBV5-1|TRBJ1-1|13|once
TGCGCCAGCAGCTTGAGGGGACAGCTCGAAGCTTTCTTT
CASSLRGQLEAFF
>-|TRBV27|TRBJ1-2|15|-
TGTGCCAGCAGTTTAAATCGTAGACGGCCATTTGGCTACACCTTC
CASSLNRRRPFGYTF
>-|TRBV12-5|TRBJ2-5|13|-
TGTGCTAGTGGTTTGGTAACCGGTTTAACCCAGTACTTC
CASGLVTGLTQYF
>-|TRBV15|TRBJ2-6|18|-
TGTGCCACCAGCAGAGATCCCTCTTTTCTCGAGGGGGCCAACGTCCTGACTTTC
CATSRDPSFLEGANVLTF
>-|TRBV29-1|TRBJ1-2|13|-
TGCAGCGTTCACGGCCGCCTAGCGGGGGGCTACACCTTC
CSVHGRLAGGYTF
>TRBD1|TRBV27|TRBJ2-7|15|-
TGTGCCAGCAGTTCGGCAGGGGGCTACTCCTACGAGCAGTACTTC
CASSSAGGYSYEQYF
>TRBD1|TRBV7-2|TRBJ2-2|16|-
TGTGCCAGCAGCCTACAGGGGACGGGGAACACCGGGGAGCTGTTTTTT
CASSLQGTGNTGELFF
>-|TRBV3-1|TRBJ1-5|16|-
TGTGCCAGCAGCCAAGGCATGTTGGAGATCCATCAGCCCCAGCATTTT
CASSQGMLEIHQPQHF
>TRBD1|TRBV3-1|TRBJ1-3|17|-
TGTGCCCCCCAGGAGGGACAGAAGAGCCCCTCTGGAAACACCATATATTTT
CAPQEGQKSPSGNTIYF
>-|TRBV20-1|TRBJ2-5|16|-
TGCAGTGCTAGAGACTTCGTCAGACAGAGTCTAGAGACCCAGTACTTC
CSARDFVRQSLETQYF
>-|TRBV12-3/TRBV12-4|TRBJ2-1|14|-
TGTGCCAGCACCCGTCAAGCAGCCTACAATGAGCAGTTCTTC
CASTRQAAYNEQFF
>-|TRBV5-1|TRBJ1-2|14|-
TGCGCCAGCAGCTTACGGACGAGCGGTGATGGCTACACCTTC
CASSLRTSGDGYTF